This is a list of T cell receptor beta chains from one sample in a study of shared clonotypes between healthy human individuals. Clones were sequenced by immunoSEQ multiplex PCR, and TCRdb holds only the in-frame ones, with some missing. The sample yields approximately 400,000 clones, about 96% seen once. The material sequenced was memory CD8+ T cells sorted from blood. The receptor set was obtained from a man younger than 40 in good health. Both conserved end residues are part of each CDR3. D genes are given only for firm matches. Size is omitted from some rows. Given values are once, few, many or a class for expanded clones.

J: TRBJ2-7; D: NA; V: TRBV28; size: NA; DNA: TGTGCCAGCAGTCTCCTTAACGTGCGGGGGCCCTTGCTTCGGTTCTACTTC; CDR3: CASSLLNVRGPLLRFYF
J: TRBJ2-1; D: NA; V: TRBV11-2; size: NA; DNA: TGTGCCAGCAGCTTAGTTAGCGATGAGCAGTTCTTC; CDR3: CASSLVSDEQFF
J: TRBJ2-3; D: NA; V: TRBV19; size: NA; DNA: TGTGCCAGTAGTATAGTAGCTAGCACAGATACGCAGTATTTT; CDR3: CASSIVASTDTQYF
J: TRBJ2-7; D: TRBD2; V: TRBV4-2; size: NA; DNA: TGTGCCAGCAGCCAAGAGACCGGACGCAAGCGGGAGTGCTACGAGCAGTACTTC; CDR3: CASSQETGRKRECYEQYF
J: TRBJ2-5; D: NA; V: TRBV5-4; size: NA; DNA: TGTGCCAGCAGCTTGGAGGGCGTACAAGAGACCCAGTACTTC; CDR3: CASSLEGVQETQYF
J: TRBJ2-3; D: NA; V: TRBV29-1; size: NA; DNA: TGCAGCGTTGAAGGGACTCCCCCCCCCGGGGATACGCAGTATTTT; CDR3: CSVEGTPPPGDTQYF
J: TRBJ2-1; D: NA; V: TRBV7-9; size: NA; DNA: TGTGCCAGCAGGACGGGACTGGACAATGAGCAGTTCTTC; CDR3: CASRTGLDNEQFF
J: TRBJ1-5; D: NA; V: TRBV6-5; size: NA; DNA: TGTGCCAGCAGCCAGGGATCTAGGGGACAGCCCCAGCATTTT; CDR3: CASSQGSRGQPQHF
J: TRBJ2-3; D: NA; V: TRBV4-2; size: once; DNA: TGTGCCAGCAGTCCAAATCGCGTAGGGACAGATACGCAGTATTTT; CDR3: CASSPNRVGTDTQYF
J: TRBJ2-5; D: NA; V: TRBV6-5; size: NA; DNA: TGTGCCAGCAGCCTCACAGGGAGAGAGACCCAGTACTTC; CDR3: CASSLTGRETQYF
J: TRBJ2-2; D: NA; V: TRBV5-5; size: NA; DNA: TGTGCCAGCAGCTTGAAGGGGGGACTGTACACCGGGGAGCTGTTTTTT; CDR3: CASSLKGGLYTGELFF
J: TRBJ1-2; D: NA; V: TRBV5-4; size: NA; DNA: TGTGCCAGCAGCCCCACTGACAGGAGCTATGGCTACACCTTC; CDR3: CASSPTDRSYGYTF
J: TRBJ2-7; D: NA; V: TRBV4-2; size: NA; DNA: TGTGCCAGCAGCCAGGACTGGACTACCCAAATTCCCTACGAGCAGTACTTC; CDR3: CASSQDWTTQIPYEQYF
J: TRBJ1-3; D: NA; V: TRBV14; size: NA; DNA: TGTGCCAGCAGCCAATATAGGGGAAACACCATATATTTT; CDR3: CASSQYRGNTIYF
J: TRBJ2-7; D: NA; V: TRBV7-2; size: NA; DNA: TGTGCCTCCATTCGGCCCGGACTCTCCTACGAGCAGTACTTC; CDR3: CASIRPGLSYEQYF
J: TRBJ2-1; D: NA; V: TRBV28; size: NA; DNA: TGTGCCAGCAGTTGGCCCGGGACTTCCTTATACAATGAGCAGTTCTTC; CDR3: CASSWPGTSLYNEQFF
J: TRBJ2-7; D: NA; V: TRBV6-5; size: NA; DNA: TGTGCCAGCAGTCCCCGGGCCGCCTACGAGCAGTACTTC; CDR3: CASSPRAAYEQYF
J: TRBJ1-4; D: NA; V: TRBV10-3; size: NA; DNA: TGTGCCATCAGCACCAACCGGAACGGGGGAAAACTGTTTTTT; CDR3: CAISTNRNGGKLFF
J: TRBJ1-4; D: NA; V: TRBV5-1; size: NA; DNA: TGCGCCAGCAGCTTGGACAGGCGTAATGAAAAACTGTTTTTT; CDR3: CASSLDRRNEKLFF
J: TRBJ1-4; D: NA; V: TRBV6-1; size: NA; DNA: TGTGCCAGCAGTGAAGCGCTCGGGAGGATAGATGAAAAACTGTTTTTT; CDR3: CASSEALGRIDEKLFF
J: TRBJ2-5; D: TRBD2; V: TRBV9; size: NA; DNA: TGTGCCAGCAGCGTCACTAGCGCCCGCGCAGGGGAGACCCAGTACTTC; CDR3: CASSVTSARAGETQYF
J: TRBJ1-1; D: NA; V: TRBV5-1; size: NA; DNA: TGCGCCAGCAACGGGAACACTGAAGCTTTCTTT; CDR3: CASNGNTEAFF
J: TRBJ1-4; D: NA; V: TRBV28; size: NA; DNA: TGTGCCAGCAGTCAACAGGGTACTAATGAAAAACTGTTTTTT; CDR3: CASSQQGTNEKLFF
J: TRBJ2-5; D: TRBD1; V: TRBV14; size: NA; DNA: TGTGCCAGCAGGCCGACAGGGGACGGAGAGACCCAGTACTTC; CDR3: CASRPTGDGETQYF
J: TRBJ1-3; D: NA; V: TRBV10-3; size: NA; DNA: TGTGCCACCGTTTCTGGAAACACCATATATTTT; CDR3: CATVSGNTIYF
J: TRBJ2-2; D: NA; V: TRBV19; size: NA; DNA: TGTGCCAGTAGTATCCAGGACCCCTACACCGGGGAGCTGTTTTTT; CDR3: CASSIQDPYTGELFF
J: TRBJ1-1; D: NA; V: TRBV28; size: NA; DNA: TGTGCCAGCAGTTTTGGGGGGGCGGGCACTGAAGCTTTCTTT; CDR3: CASSFGGAGTEAFF
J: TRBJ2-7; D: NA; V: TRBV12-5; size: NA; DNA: TGTGCTAGTGGTTTGGTACGTGGCTACGAGCAGTACTTC; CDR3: CASGLVRGYEQYF
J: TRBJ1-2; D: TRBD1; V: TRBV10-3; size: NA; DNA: TGTGCCATCAGTGAGGGGGGACAGGCTATTAACTATGGCTACACCTTC; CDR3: CAISEGGQAINYGYTF
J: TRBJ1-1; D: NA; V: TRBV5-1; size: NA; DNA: TGCGCCAGCAGCTTGGCCGGGGGAAACACTGAAGCTTTCTTT; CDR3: CASSLAGGNTEAFF
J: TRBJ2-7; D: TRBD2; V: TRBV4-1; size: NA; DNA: TGCGCCAGCAGCCAAGTTAAGCGGGAGAGGGAGCAGTACTTC; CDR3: CASSQVKREREQYF
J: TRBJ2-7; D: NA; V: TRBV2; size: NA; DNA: TGTGCCAGCAAACCAATGACATACGAAGGGTACGAGCAGTACTTC; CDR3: CASKPMTYEGYEQYF
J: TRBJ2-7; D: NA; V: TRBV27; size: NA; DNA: TGTGCCAGCAGCCCTTTTTGGGGAGGCGAGCAGTACTTC; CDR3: CASSPFWGGEQYF
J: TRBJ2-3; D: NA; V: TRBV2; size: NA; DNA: TGTGCCAGCTCGGGCCTTATTGCGGGGACAGATACGCAGTATTTT; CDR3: CASSGLIAGTDTQYF
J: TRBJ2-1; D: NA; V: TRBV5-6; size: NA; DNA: TGTGCCAGCAGCTTCAATGGTAATGAGCAGTTCTTC; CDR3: CASSFNGNEQFF